Following are 8 T cell receptor beta chains from one sample sequenced in a study of cytomegalovirus exposure and HLA in healthy donors. With 60 Vbeta and 13 Jbeta primers, the PCR was carried out. Sequencing was performed with immunoSEQ multiplex PCR; in TCRdb, only in-frame clones are kept and a portion is missing. This table holds 100,000 to 150,000 clones, roughly 66% found once. Sequenced material: PBMCs. The receptors were sampled from a man aged 60 to 69 in good health and CMV-seropositive.

The V gene is TRBV25-1, the J gene TRBJ1-5; no clear D gene. The CDR3 length is 14 residues. Germline CDR1 and CDR2: MGHDK and SYGVNS. V gave up 6 bases and J gave up 0 bases, with 9 bases separating them. In nucleotides, the CDR3 is TGTGCCAGCAGCCCCACTTATAGCAATCAGCCCCAGCATTTT. This gives the protein CASSPTYSNQPQHF.

The gene calls are TRBV11-1 and TRBJ2-7, with a possible D match to TRBD2 (5 bases). The germline CDR1 and CDR2 sequences are SGHAT and FQDESV (reference sequence). The length of the CDR3 is 15 residues. With 5 bases removed from V and 2 bases from J, the gap between germline ends came to 16 bases. Here the CDR3 DNA reads TGTGCCAGCAGCAAAGCTTCGGCGGGCCCCTACGAGCAGTACTTC. This codes for CASSKASAGPYEQYF.

The table lists this clone with a count of one. The rearrangement uses TRBV5-6 and TRBJ2-5, with D tentatively TRBD1 (6 bases). V was clipped by 5 bases and J by 4 bases, with 21 bases between them. The CDR3 has 16 amino acids. CDR1 and CDR2 from the germline V gene are SGHDT and YYEEEE. CDR3: CASSSTTGTNRETQYF. The CDR3 DNA sequence: TGTGCCAGCAGTAGCACAACGGGGACAAATAGAGAGACCCAGTACTTC.

This clone was observed a few times. This chain connects TRBV6-5 to TRBJ1-2; 8 bases agree with TRBD1. CDR1 is MNHEY, CDR2 SVGAGI, per germline. V shed 2 bases and J 8 bases; nucleotides not matched to a gene: 7. This CDR3 contains 14 residues. The CDR3 reads CASSYRSGQGGYTF. As DNA, the CDR3 is TGTGCCAGCAGTTACCGTTCTGGACAGGGAGGCTACACCTTC.

The J gene is TRBJ2-2, the V gene TRBV18; D possibly corresponds to TRBD1 (6 bases). This CDR3 is built from 13 residues. Trimming removed 8 bases from V and 7 bases from J, with 14 bases in between. The germline V gene has CDR1 KGHSH and CDR2 LQKENI. This CDR3 is CASRDVQGGELFF. In nucleotides, the CDR3 is TGTGCCAGCAGAGACGTACAGGGCGGGGAGCTGTTTTTT.

The rearrangement uses TRBV29-1 and TRBJ1-2; perhaps TRBD1 as D (6 bases). In germline, CDR1 is SQVTM, CDR2 ANQGSEA. The CDR3 runs 12 residues. V gave up 3 bases and J gave up 7 bases, with 12 bases separating them. CDR3 sequence: CSVDRGDSGYTF. CDR3 coding DNA: TGCAGCGTTGACAGGGGAGACTCTGGCTACACCTTC. Together with reference TRBV29-1 and TRBJ1-2, the CDR3 gives the full variable domain: SAVISQKPSRDICQRGTSLTIQCQVDSQVTMMFWYRQQPGQSLTLIATANQGSEATYESGFVIDKFPISRPNLTFSTLTVSNMSPEDSSIYLCSVDRGDSGYTFGSGTRLTVV.

This clone was observed a few times. The rearrangement links TRBV10-2 to TRBJ1-2; D remains ambiguous. Trimming cost V 0 bases and J 8 bases, with 10 bases left between them. Germline loops: CDR1 WSHSY, CDR2 SAAADI. The CDR3 has 13 residues. Written as DNA, the CDR3 is TGCGCCAGCAGTGAGTCAAGTGGCTCCGGCTACACCTTC. Its protein is CASSESSGSGYTF.

The V gene is TRBV9, the J gene TRBJ1-5; D gene uncertain. Germline V lookup: CDR1 SGDLS, CDR2 YYNGEE. Trimming pared 3 bases from V and 3 bases from J, leaving 10 bases between. The CDR3 is made up of 14 amino acids. The CDR3, as DNA: TGTGCCAGCAGCGAGACTTTGACCAATCAGCCCCAGCATTTT. Protein: CASSETLTNQPQHF.